The 21 T cell receptor beta chains below come from one sample, sequenced in a study of blood T cell repertoires in COVID-19. Clones were sequenced by immunoSEQ multiplex PCR, and TCRdb holds only the in-frame ones, with some missing. The table records about 300,000 clones, roughly nine tenths of them present only once. Sequencing was carried out using PBMCs or T cells enriched from blood (not recorded which). The receptors were sampled from a woman aged 25 to 39 who had recovered from COVID-19.

The gene calls are TRBV19 and TRBJ1-1; possibly TRBD1 for D (5 bases). The CDR3 has 14 amino acids. From germline, CDR1 is LNHDA and CDR2 SQIVND (reference sequence). Trimming removed 7 bases from V and 5 bases from J, with 17 bases in between. CDR3 sequence (DNA): TGTGCCAGTACCCCCGCGGGGGGTAGGACTGAAGCTTTCTTT. As protein: CASTPAGGRTEAFF.

The V gene is TRBV6-2 or TRBV6-3, the J gene TRBJ2-1, with 15 bases lining up with TRBD2. The V gene end was trimmed by 5 bases and the J gene end by 3 bases; junction bases not matched to a gene: 11. The V gene's germline CDR1 is MNHEY and CDR2 SVGEGT. The CDR3 spans 19 residues. CDR3 bases: TGTGCCAGCAGTACCGGGACTAGCGGGGGGTCCGCGATCTACAATGAGCAGTTCTTC. Translating it yields CASSTGTSGGSAIYNEQFF.

This chain joins TRBV19 and TRBJ1-5; D unclear. The ends were cut back, 3 bases at V and 4 bases at J, with 7 bases in the middle. This CDR3 contains 13 residues. From germline, CDR1 is LNHDA and CDR2 SQIVND (reference sequence). CDR3 in amino acids: CASSIPGNQPQHF. The DNA of the CDR3 is TGTGCCAGTAGTATCCCAGGAAATCAGCCCCAGCATTTT.

The chain couples TRBV5-1 to TRBJ2-7; the D gene is possibly TRBD2 (7 bases). The CDR3 spans 15 residues. Trimming took off 4 bases at V and 0 bases at J, with 14 bases between the two ends. Germline loops: CDR1 SGHRS, CDR2 YFSETQ. The DNA of the CDR3 is TGCGCCAGCAGCGCCGCGGGGGCCCTCTCCTACGAGCAGTACTTC. Amino acids: CASSAAGALSYEQYF.

This clone showed up just once. The chain combines TRBV9 with TRBJ2-7; TRBD1 might be the D (5 bases). The CDR3 extends over 14 amino acids. The germline V gene has CDR1 SGDLS and CDR2 YYNGEE. Trimming pared 4 bases from V and 0 bases from J, leaving 11 bases between. Written as DNA, the CDR3 is TGTGCCAGCAGCTTTGACAGCAACTCCTACGAGCAGTACTTC. Protein sequence: CASSFDSNSYEQYF.

The V and J genes are TRBV12-5 and TRBJ1-5, with D maybe TRBD1 (5 bases). The V gene's germline CDR1 is LGHNT and CDR2 FRNRAP. V lost 4 bases, J lost 11 bases, and 18 bases lay in between. The CDR3 loop spans 14 amino acids. This CDR3 is CASGSGGPSIAQHF. The CDR3 nucleotides read TGTGCTAGTGGTTCCGGGGGACCTTCCATAGCCCAGCATTTT.

V gene TRBV27 combines with J gene TRBJ1-2, with 8 bases identical to TRBD1. Germline V CDR1 and CDR2: MNHEY, SMNVEV (reference sequence). This CDR3 is built from 14 residues. The J segment lost 4 bases and the V segment lost 2 bases, leaving 3 bases of the junction unmatched. The chain's CDR3 is CASSLQGAGYGYTF. Here the CDR3 DNA reads TGTGCCAGCAGTTTACAGGGGGCTGGCTATGGCTACACCTTC.

The chain couples TRBV15 to TRBJ2-2, with a tentative D call TRBD1 (6 bases). Germline lookup yields CDR1 LNHNV and CDR2 YYDKDF (reference sequence). Trimming shortened V by 7 bases and J by 3 bases, and 12 bases separated the two germline ends. This CDR3 comprises 14 residues. The CDR3 DNA sequence: TGTGCCACCACCGGACAGAGAGACACCGGGGAGCTGTTTTTT. Its protein is CATTGQRDTGELFF.

This chain connects TRBV5-4 to TRBJ2-3, with D perhaps matching TRBD2 (5 bases). Trimming pared 9 bases from V and 8 bases from J, leaving 22 bases between. CDR1 is SGHNT and CDR2 is YYREEE in the germline V gene (reference sequence). The CDR3 sequence is 14 residues long. The CDR3: CATGTRLQTGTQYF. DNA of the CDR3: TGTGCCACGGGAACTAGACTACAGACGGGTACGCAGTATTTT.

This clone was recorded once. The chain uses TRBV19 and TRBJ2-1, with 13 bases matching TRBD2. Germline loops: CDR1 LNHDA, CDR2 SQIVND (reference sequence). The CDR3 spans 17 residues. The trim removed 1 base at V and 6 bases at J, leaving 6 bases unmatched. CDR3 nucleotides: TGTGCCAGTAGTATAGCCCGACTAGCGGGGGGATCCAATGAGCAGTTCTTC. Its translation: CASSIARLAGGSNEQFF.

The chain has TRBV29-1 and TRBJ2-7; 12 bases line up with TRBD2. Per the germline V gene, CDR1 is SQVTM and CDR2 is ANQGSEA. J lost 6 bases, V lost 5 bases, and 5 bases had no gene match. The CDR3 spans 13 residues. CDR3 sequence reads: CSVTSGGIPEQYF. In nucleotides, the CDR3 is TGCAGCGTTACTAGCGGGGGGATTCCCGAGCAGTACTTC.

The CDR3 bases are TGTGCCTGGAGTGCGTTGGGAGGGACCACTGAAGCTTTCTTT. This sequence encodes CAWSALGGTTEAFF. This rearrangement joins TRBV30 to TRBJ1-1, with D maybe TRBD1 (5 bases). This CDR3 spans 14 amino acids. Germline V gives CDR1 GTSNPN, CDR2 SVGIG (reference sequence). The V end lost 1 base, the J end lost 4 bases, and 13 bases lay between the germline ends.

This clone was recorded once. The chain recombines TRBV30 with TRBJ1-3; weak D call: TRBD1 (6 bases). Trimming left V 3 bases short and J 5 bases short, with 17 bases between. CDR3 length: 15 residues. The germline V gene encodes CDR1 GTSNPN and CDR2 SVGIG (reference sequence). CDR3 bases: TGTGCCTGGAGCCCGGCGGGGGCCCTGCGAAACACCATATATTTT. Translation gives CAWSPAGALRNTIYF.

The V call is TRBV18, the J call TRBJ1-1; 7 bases are shared with TRBD1. Trimming removed 6 bases from V and 7 bases from J; junction bases left unmatched: 11. The CDR3 consists of 14 residues. Germline loops: CDR1 KGHSH, CDR2 LQKENI. Written as DNA, the CDR3 is TGTGCCAGCTCTCTTAACCGGGACAGCATTGAAGCTTTCTTT. Its translation: CASSLNRDSIEAFF.

The gene calls are TRBV6-6 and TRBJ1-1; 9 bases fit TRBD1. There are 17 residues in the CDR3. Germline V gives CDR1 MNHNY, CDR2 SVGAGI (reference sequence). The J segment lost 6 bases and the V segment lost 5 bases, leaving 16 bases of the junction unmatched. CDR3 sequence (DNA): TGTGCCAGCAGTCATACACTCAACAGGGGGCAGTTAGCTGAAGCTTTCTTT. As protein: CASSHTLNRGQLAEAFF.

The chain is built from TRBV5-1 and TRBJ1-4; TRBD1 matches 7 bases. CDR1 SGHRS and CDR2 YFSETQ come from the germline V gene. The V segment lost 0 bases and the J segment 7 bases; nucleotides outside the gene matches: 3. The length of the CDR3 is 14 residues. CDR3 sequence reads: CASSLDRGTEKLFF. In DNA, the CDR3 is TGCGCCAGCAGCTTGGACAGGGGTACTGAAAAACTGTTTTTT.

V is TRBV19 and J is TRBJ1-4; 8 positions match TRBD1. Germline CDR1 LNHDA, CDR2 SQIVND (reference sequence). The CDR3 spans 14 residues. V lost 6 bases to trimming and J lost 7 bases; unmatched junction nucleotides: 7. The CDR3 region is CASSPDRGGEKLFF. Written as DNA, the CDR3 is TGTGCCAGTAGCCCCGACAGGGGTGGTGAAAAACTGTTTTTT. The full variable domain, completed using reference TRBV19 and TRBJ1-4, is DGGITQSPKYLFRKEGQNVTLSCEQNLNHDAMYWYRQDPGQGLRLIYYSQIVNDFQKGDIAEGYSVSREKKESFPLTVTSAQKNPTAFYLCASSPDRGGEKLFFGSGTQLSVL.

Worth noting for this clone: This specimen includes other DNA sequences encoding the same CDR3. The chain uses TRBV7-8 and TRBJ1-2, with D possibly TRBD1 on 5 matching bases. The CDR3 loop spans 13 amino acids. The germline V and J ends were trimmed by 1 base and 4 bases, with 7 bases remaining between them. The germline V gene encodes CDR1 SGHVS and CDR2 FQNEAQ. DNA of the CDR3: TGTGCCAGCAGCTTAGACAGGATCTATGGCTACACCTTC. It translates to CASSLDRIYGYTF.

J is TRBJ1-1 and V is TRBV2; D uncertain. Trimming pared 2 bases from V and 5 bases from J, leaving 12 bases between. Germline CDR1 reads SNHLY; CDR2 reads FYNNEI. The CDR3 totals 14 residues. The CDR3 DNA sequence: TGTGCCAGCAGTGAAAATGGGCAGGTAACTGAAGCTTTCTTT. Amino acids: CASSENGQVTEAFF.

This clone has just a few counts. The CDR3 spells CASSGTGRDTIYF. The CDR3 DNA reads TGTGCCAGCAGTGGGACAGGGAGGGACACCATATATTTT. The chain uses TRBV12-3 or TRBV12-4 and TRBJ1-3; TRBD1 aligns across 9 bases. The CDR3 contains 13 residues. V was pared by 5 bases and J by 8 bases, with 4 bases of the junction left unmatched.

This chain joins TRBV9 and TRBJ1-5, with TRBD1 identical over 7 bases. In germline, CDR1 is SGDLS, CDR2 YYNGEE. The V and J ends lost 0 bases and 3 bases, in that order; junction bases with no gene match: 3. The CDR3 length is 15 residues. DNA for the CDR3: TGTGCCAGCAGCGTAGGCGGGACAGACAATCAGCCCCAGCATTTT. Encoded protein: CASSVGGTDNQPQHF.